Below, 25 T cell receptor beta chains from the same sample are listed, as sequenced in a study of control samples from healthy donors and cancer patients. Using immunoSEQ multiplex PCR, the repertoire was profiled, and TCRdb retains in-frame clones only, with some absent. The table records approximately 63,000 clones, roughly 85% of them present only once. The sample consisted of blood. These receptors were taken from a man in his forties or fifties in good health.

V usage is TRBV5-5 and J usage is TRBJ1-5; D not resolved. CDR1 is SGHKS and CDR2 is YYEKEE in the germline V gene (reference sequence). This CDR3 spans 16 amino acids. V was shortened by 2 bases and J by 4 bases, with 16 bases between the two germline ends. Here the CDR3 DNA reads TGTGCCAGCAGCTTAGGAAGCTCTTCCCCAAATCAGCCCCAGCATTTT. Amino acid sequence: CASSLGSSSPNQPQHF.

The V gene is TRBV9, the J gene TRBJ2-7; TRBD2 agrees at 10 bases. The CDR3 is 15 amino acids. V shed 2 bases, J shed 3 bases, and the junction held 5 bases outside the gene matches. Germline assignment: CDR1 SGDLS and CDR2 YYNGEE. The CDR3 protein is CASSVGLAAGYEQYF. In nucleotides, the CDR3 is TGTGCCAGCAGCGTCGGACTAGCGGCGGGCTACGAGCAGTACTTC.

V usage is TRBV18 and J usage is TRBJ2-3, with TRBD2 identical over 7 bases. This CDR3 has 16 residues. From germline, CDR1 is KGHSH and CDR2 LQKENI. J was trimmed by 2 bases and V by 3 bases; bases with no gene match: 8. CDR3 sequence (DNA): TGTGCCAGCTCACCCCGGGGAGGGTCCGACACAGATACGCAGTATTTT. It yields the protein CASSPRGGSDTDTQYF.

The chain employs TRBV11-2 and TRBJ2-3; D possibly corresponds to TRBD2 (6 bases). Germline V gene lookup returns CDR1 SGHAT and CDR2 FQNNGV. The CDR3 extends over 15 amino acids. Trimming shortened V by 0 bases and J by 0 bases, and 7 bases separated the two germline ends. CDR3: CASSLDRGSTDTQYF. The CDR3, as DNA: TGTGCCAGCAGCTTAGATCGGGGGAGCACAGATACGCAGTATTTT. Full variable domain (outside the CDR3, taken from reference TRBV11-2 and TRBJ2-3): EAGVAQSPRYKIIEKRQSVAFWCNPISGHATLYWYQQILGQGPKLLIQFQNNGVVDDSQLPKDRFSAERLKGVDSTLKIQPAKLEDSAVYLCASSLDRGSTDTQYFGPGTRLTVL.

The CDR3 is CASSQEELAGVPSYNEQFF. The CDR3 DNA sequence: TGCGCCAGCAGCCAAGAGGAACTAGCGGGAGTGCCGAGTTACAATGAGCAGTTCTTC. This chain joins TRBV4-1 and TRBJ2-1; 11 bases align to TRBD2. The CDR3 length is 19 residues. J lost 4 bases, V lost 0 bases, and 11 bases had no gene match. Germline V gene lookup returns CDR1 MGHRA and CDR2 YSYEKL.

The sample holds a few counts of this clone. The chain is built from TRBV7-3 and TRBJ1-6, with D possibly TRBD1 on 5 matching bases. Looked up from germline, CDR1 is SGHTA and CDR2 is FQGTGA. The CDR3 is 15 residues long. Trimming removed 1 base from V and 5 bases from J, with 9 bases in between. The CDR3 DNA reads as TGTGCCAGCAGCTTAATGGGACGGGATAATTCACCCCTCCACTTT. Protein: CASSLMGRDNSPLHF.

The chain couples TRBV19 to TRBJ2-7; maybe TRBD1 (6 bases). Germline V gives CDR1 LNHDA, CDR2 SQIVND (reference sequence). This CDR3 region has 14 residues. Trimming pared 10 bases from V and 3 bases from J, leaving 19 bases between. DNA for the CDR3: TGTGCCACCTCCCTGGGGGCGGACAACTACGAGCAGTACTTC. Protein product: CATSLGADNYEQYF.

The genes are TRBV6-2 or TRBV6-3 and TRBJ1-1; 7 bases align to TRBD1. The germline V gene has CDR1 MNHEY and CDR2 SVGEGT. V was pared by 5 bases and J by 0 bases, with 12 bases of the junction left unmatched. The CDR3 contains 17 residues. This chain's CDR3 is CASSGRQGLRLNTEAFF. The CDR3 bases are TGTGCCAGCAGTGGTCGACAGGGCTTGAGATTGAACACTGAAGCTTTCTTT.

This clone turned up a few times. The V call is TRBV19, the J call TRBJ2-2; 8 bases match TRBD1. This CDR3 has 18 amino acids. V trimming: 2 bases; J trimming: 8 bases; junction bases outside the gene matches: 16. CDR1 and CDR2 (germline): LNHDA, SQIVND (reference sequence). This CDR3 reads CASSIFRLADRVQGELFF. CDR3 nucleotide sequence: TGTGCCAGTAGTATATTCAGGTTGGCGGACAGGGTCCAAGGGGAGCTGTTTTTT.

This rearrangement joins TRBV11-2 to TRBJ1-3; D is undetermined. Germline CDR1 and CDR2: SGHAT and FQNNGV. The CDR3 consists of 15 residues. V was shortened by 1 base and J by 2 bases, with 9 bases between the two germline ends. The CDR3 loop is CASSLVARTGNTIYF. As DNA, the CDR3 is TGTGCCAGCAGCTTAGTAGCCCGAACTGGAAACACCATATATTTT.

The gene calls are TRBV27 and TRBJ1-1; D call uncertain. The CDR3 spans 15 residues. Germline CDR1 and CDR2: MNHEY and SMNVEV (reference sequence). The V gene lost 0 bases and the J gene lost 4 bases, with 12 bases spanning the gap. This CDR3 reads CASSLSGGQSTEAFF. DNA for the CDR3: TGTGCCAGCAGTTTATCGGGAGGGCAGTCCACTGAAGCTTTCTTT.

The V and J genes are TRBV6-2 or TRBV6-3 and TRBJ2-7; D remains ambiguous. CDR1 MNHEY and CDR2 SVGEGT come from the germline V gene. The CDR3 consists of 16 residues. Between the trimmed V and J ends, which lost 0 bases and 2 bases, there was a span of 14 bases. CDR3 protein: CASSYSLGQATYEQYF. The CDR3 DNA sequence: TGTGCCAGCAGTTACTCCCTCGGCCAGGCTACCTACGAGCAGTACTTC.

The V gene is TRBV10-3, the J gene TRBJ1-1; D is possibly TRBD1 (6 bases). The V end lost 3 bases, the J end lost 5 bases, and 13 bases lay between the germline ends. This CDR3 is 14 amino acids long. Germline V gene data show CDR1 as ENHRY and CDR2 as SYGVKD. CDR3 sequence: CAISDEGEWTEAFF. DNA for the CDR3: TGTGCCATCAGTGATGAGGGGGAATGGACTGAAGCTTTCTTT.

The CDR3 DNA is TGTGCCAGCAGCCTCGGACCCTACAATGAGCAGTTCTTC. This encodes CASSLGPYNEQFF. This chain connects TRBV12-3 or TRBV12-4 to TRBJ2-1; D not resolved. V was pared by 6 bases and J by 2 bases, with 8 bases between. This CDR3 contains 13 residues.

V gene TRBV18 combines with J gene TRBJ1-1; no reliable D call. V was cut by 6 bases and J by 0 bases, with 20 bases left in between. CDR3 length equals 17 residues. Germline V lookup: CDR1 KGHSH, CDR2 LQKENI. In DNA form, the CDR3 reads TGTGCCAGCTCCCTCCCCTTCCGGGGTGGTATGAACACTGAAGCTTTCTTT. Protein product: CASSLPFRGGMNTEAFF.

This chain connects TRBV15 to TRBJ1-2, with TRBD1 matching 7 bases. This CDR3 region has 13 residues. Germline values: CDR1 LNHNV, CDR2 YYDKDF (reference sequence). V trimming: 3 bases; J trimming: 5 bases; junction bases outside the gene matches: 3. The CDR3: CATSSTGVYGYTF. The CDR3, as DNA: TGTGCCACCAGCAGTACAGGGGTATATGGCTACACCTTC.

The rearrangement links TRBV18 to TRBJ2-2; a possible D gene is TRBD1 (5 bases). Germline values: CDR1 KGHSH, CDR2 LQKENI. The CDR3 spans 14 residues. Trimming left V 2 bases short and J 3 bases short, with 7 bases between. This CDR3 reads CASSPGRDTGELFF. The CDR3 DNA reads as TGTGCCAGCTCACCAGGCAGGGACACCGGGGAGCTGTTTTTT.

The CDR3 coding sequence is TGTGCCATCAGTAGACAGAACTCTGGAAACACCATATATTTT. Translating it yields CAISRQNSGNTIYF. The gene calls are TRBV10-3 and TRBJ1-3; possibly TRBD1 for D (5 bases). Trimming pared 5 bases from V and 0 bases from J, leaving 8 bases between. CDR1 and CDR2 (germline): ENHRY, SYGVKD. This CDR3 has 14 amino acids.

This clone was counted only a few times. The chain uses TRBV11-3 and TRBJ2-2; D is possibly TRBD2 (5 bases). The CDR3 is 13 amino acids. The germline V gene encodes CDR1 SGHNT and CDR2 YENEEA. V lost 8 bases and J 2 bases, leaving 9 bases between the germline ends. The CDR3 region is CASLLANTGELFF. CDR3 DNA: TGTGCCAGCTTGCTAGCAAACACCGGGGAGCTGTTTTTT.

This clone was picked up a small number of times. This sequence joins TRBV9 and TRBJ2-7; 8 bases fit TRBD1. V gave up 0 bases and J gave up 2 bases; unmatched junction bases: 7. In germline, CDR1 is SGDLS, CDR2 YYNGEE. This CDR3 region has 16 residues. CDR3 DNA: TGTGCCAGCAGCGTAGGGGCGGCAGGGGGCCCCTACGAGCAGTACTTC. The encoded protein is CASSVGAAGGPYEQYF.

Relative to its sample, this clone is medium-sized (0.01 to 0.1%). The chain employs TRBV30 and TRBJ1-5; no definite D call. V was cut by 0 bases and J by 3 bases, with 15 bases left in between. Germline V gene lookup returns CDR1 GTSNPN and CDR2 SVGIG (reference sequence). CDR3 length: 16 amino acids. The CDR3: CAWSVKGWGNNQPQHF. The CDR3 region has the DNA TGTGCCTGGAGTGTAAAAGGATGGGGAAACAATCAGCCCCAGCATTTT.

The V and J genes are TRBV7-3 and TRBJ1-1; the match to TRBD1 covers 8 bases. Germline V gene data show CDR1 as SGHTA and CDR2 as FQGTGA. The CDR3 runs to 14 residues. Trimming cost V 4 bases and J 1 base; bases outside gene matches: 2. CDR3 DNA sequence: TGTGCCAGCAGCTCCGGGACAGGGAACACTGAAGCTTTCTTT. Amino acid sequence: CASSSGTGNTEAFF.

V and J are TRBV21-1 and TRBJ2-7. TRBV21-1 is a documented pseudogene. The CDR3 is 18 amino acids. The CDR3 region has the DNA TGTGCCAGCAGCAAAGGTGGAGGGGGACACTTTGGTTACTACGAGCAGTACTTC. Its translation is CASSKGGGGHFGYYEQYF.

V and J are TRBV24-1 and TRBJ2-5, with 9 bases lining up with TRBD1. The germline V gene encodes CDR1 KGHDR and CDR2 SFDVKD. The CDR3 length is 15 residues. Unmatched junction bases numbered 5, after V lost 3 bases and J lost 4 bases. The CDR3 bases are TGTGCCACCAGTGATCCGGGACAGGGAATAGAGACCCAGTACTTC. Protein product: CATSDPGQGIETQYF.

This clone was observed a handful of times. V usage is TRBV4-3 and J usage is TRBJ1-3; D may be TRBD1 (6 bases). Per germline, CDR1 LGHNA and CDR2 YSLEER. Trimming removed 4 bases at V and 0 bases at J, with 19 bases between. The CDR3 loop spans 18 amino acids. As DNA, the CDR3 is TGCGCCAGCAGCCGTTCCATCAACAGGGATCTCTCTGGAAACACCATATATTTT. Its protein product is CASSRSINRDLSGNTIYF.